This T cell receptor (beta chain) originates from a study of beta chain features in type 1 diabetes. Regarding the study as a whole: VDJ junctions in type 1 diabetes patients carried more deletions and fewer insertions. With patients and controls alike, PCR might favor shorter templates to an equal degree. Researchers report that Type 1 diabetes patients had moderately but significantly shorter TCRB CDR3s across all four CD4+ subsets.

Reverse transcription of all isolated RNA meant that expressed TCRB transcripts were sequenced. About 3.6 million reads was the average for naive, central memory and regulatory T cell samples. TCRdb's table, derived via immunoSEQ multiplex PCR, lists solely in-frame clones and lacks some. The sample consists of 900,000 or so clones, under 20% of them appearing once. The sample holds a few counts of this clone. Its antigen remains unidentified. The germline gives CDR1 LGHNA, CDR2 YNFKEQ. The CDR3 runs to 15 residues. V dropped 1 base and J dropped 5; count of bases not matched to a gene: 1. Source material: naive CD4+ T cells from blood. This rearrangement joins TRBV4-2 to TRBJ2-3, with 12 bases aligning to TRBD2. The sequence was obtained from a woman aged 18-29 years in good health. The DNA for the CDR3 is TGTGCCAGCAGCCAAGGACTAGCGGGAGTAGATACGCAGTATTTT. It translates to CASSQGLAGVDTQYF.